This T cell receptor (beta chain) was recorded in a study of siplizumab effects on memory and regulatory T cells. As regards this clone: As yet, its antigen is unknown.

Produced via immunoSEQ multiplex PCR; TCRdb's table is partial and in-frame only. The data show 99,000 or so clones, around 93% seen once. Trimming shortened V by 6 bases and J by 1 base, and 6 bases separated the two germline ends. Germline CDR1 LNHDA, CDR2 SQIVND (reference sequence). The CDR3 spans 12 residues. General study findings and limits: Mappable alloreactive CD4+ clones averaged about 74% Treg-derived with siplizumab versus around 25% in controls. Naive-or-memory phenotypes were unassignable for roughly 75-96% of proliferating CD4+ or CD8+ clones.

This TCR was sampled from a human donor in good health. The rearrangement uses TRBV19 and TRBJ2-5, with TRBD1 as a possible D gene (6 bases). The sample taken for sequencing was CD4+ T cells sorted from blood. The DNA for the CDR3 is TGTGCCAGTAGCAGGGGCCAAGAGACCCAGTACTTC. Translated, it gives CASSRGQETQYF.